This TCR beta chain was recorded in a study of T cells in Graves' hyperthyroidism and ophthalmopathy. A remark on this clonotype: Its specificity is unknown.

Hyperthyroidism in the patients, aged 18 to 65, was newly diagnosed and under 2 months in duration. On the basis of clinical symptoms, serum thyroxine and TRAb, thyroid ultrasound and orbital computed tomography, diagnoses were made. Any symptoms of ophthalmopathy came after the first hyperthyroidism diagnosis, from which the blood sample dates. Findings of the study overall: In the blood, most expanded thyroid clonotypes above 0.001 appeared as well.

V trimming: 4 bases; J trimming: 6 bases; junction bases outside the gene matches: 8. The CDR3 contains 14 residues. From germline, CDR1 is SQVTM and CDR2 ANQGSEA. Using RNA transcripts as the source, TCR beta CDR3 regions were amplified. When the TCR CDR3 underwent first-round RT-PCR, the HTBI primer set was used. TCRdb independently ran MiXCR on the multiplex PCR reads; one entry per CDR3 protein. Among fewer than 400,000 distinct CDR3 sequences listed, around a sixth were seen once. Sequenced material: blood. The gene calls are TRBV29-1 and TRBJ2-1; 8 positions match TRBD2. The sequence was obtained from a woman aged 18-29 years with Graves' hyperthyroidism that later progressed to Graves' ophthalmopathy. The DNA for the CDR3 is TGCAGCGTTGTGGGCGGGAGGAAGGGCAATGAGCAGTTCTTC. Translating it yields CSVVGGRKGNEQFF.